Listed below are T cell receptor beta chains from one sample, sequenced in a study of cytomegalovirus exposure and HLA in healthy donors. Profiling relied on immunoSEQ multiplex PCR, and the TCRdb table lists in-frame clones only, not all of them. In the table there are 150,000 to 200,000 clones, less than 90% of which are singletons. Sequencing was carried out using PBMCs. Receptors were obtained from a middle-aged man in good health and CMV-seropositive. Each CDR3 is given with its conserved first and last residue. A D gene is named only where the DNA matches it firmly. The size field is filled for only some rows; it gives once, few, many or a size class.

TRBV10-3,NA,TRBJ2-3,NA,15,TGTGCCATCAGTGAGTCGGGGGGACTGGTTAGTACGCAGTATTTT,CAISESGGLVSTQYF
TRBV5-1,NA,TRBJ2-1,NA,12,TGCGCCAGCAGCCCCGGAGGGACTTTCCGGTTCTTC,CASSPGGTFRFF
TRBV4-1,NA,TRBJ1-5,NA,18,TGCGCCAGCAGCCAATTCGGAGGGGTGGGGAGGAGCAATCAGCCCCAGCATTTT,CASSQFGGVGRSNQPQHF
TRBV5-4,NA,TRBJ2-7,TRBD1,14,TGTGCCAGCAGCTTGTCAGGGGGCTCGGACGAGCAGTACTTC,CASSLSGGSDEQYF
TRBV6-5,once,TRBJ1-2,TRBD1,13,TGTGCCAGCAGTCAGGACAGGGCGTATGGCTACACCTTC,CASSQDRAYGYTF
TRBV5-1,NA,TRBJ2-5,TRBD2,18,TGCGCCAGCAGCTTGGTGGGGGGTAGCGGGGGTCTGCAAGAGACCCAGTACTTC,CASSLVGGSGGLQETQYF
TRBV29-1,NA,TRBJ1-2,TRBD1,10,TGCAGCGTTCCAGGGGGGCCCTACACCTTC,CSVPGGPYTF
TRBV21-1,few,TRBJ2-1,NA,20,TGTGCCAGCAGCATGGACAGGGGGCCCCAATACCCTCTCTCCTACAATGAGCAGTTCTTC,CASSMDRGPQYPLSYNEQFF
TRBV7-9,once,TRBJ2-3,NA,12,TGTGCCAGCAGCCCCCGGGGGGCCACGCAGTATTTT,CASSPRGATQYF
TRBV19,NA,TRBJ1-2,NA,13,TGTGCCAGTAGTCCTCCAACTGCACGTGGCTACACCTTC,CASSPPTARGYTF
TRBV2,NA,TRBJ1-3,TRBD1,15,TGTGCCAGCAGTGCGGGCCGGGACAGGGGAAACACCATATATTTT,CASSAGRDRGNTIYF
TRBV5-6,NA,TRBJ2-5,TRBD2,14,TGTGCCAGCAGCTTCGGGGGGGCGCAGAAGACCCAGTACTTC,CASSFGGAQKTQYF
TRBV28,NA,TRBJ2-3,NA,15,TGTGCCAGCAGTTTATATCGCAGGAGCACAGATACGCAGTATTTT,CASSLYRRSTDTQYF
TRBV5-1,NA,TRBJ1-5,NA,14,TGCGCCAGCAGCGTAGCGGGGTTCGATCAGCCCCAGCATTTT,CASSVAGFDQPQHF
TRBV7-6,NA,TRBJ2-1,TRBD2,13,TGTGCCAGCAGCTCAAGACTAGCAGATGAGCAGTTCTTC,CASSSRLADEQFF
TRBV13,NA,TRBJ1-2,NA,13,TGTGCCAGCAGCTTGCGCGGGGGGAAAGGCTACACCTTC,CASSLRGGKGYTF
TRBV27,NA,TRBJ2-7,TRBD2,15,TGTGCCAGCAGTTTTAGCGGGGGTTACTCCTACGAGCAGTACTTC,CASSFSGGYSYEQYF
TRBV11-2,NA,TRBJ2-7,NA,14,TGTGCCAGCAGCCGACGCGGGGACTCCTACGAGCAGTACTTC,CASSRRGDSYEQYF
TRBV6-1,NA,TRBJ2-1,TRBD1,14,TGTGCCAGCAGACGAGGGGACAGGGAGGATGAGCAGTTCTTC,CASRRGDREDEQFF
TRBV28,NA,TRBJ2-1,NA,14,TGTGCCAGCAGTTTATCTCCTCCTTACAATGAGCAGTTCTTC,CASSLSPPYNEQFF
TRBV7-2,NA,TRBJ2-7,TRBD2,15,TGTGCCAGCAGCCGGCGCATAGCGGGAGCTGACGAGCAGTACTTC,CASSRRIAGADEQYF
TRBV29-1,NA,TRBJ2-7,TRBD1,14,TGCAGCGTTCCTATGGGGGACAGGTCCTACGAGCAGTACTTC,CSVPMGDRSYEQYF
TRBV5-4,NA,TRBJ2-3,NA,14,TGTGCCAGCAGCTTTCGTAGTAGCACAGATACGCAGTATTTT,CASSFRSSTDTQYF
TRBV28,NA,TRBJ2-3,TRBD2,13,TGTGCCAGCAGTCTAGCGGGAACAGATACGCAGTATTTT,CASSLAGTDTQYF
TRBV28,NA,TRBJ1-5,NA,13,TGTGCCAGCATGACTAATAGCAATCAGCCCCAGCATTTT,CASMTNSNQPQHF
TRBV6-1,once,TRBJ1-2,TRBD1,16,TGTGCCAGCAGTGAAGTGCTAGGGGGCGGGATCGGTGGCTACACCTTC,CASSEVLGGGIGGYTF
TRBV19,NA,TRBJ2-5,NA,14,TGTGCCAGTAGTGTTTTAGCGGAACAGGAGACCCAGTACTTC,CASSVLAEQETQYF
TRBV5-6,NA,TRBJ2-7,TRBD1,17,TGTGCCAGCAGCATACGGACAGGGCGATTAAGTTCCTACGAGCAGTACTTC,CASSIRTGRLSSYEQYF
TRBV10-3,NA,TRBJ1-1,NA,14,TGTGCCATCAGTCTTGACAGACAGAACACTGAAGCTTTCTTT,CAISLDRQNTEAFF